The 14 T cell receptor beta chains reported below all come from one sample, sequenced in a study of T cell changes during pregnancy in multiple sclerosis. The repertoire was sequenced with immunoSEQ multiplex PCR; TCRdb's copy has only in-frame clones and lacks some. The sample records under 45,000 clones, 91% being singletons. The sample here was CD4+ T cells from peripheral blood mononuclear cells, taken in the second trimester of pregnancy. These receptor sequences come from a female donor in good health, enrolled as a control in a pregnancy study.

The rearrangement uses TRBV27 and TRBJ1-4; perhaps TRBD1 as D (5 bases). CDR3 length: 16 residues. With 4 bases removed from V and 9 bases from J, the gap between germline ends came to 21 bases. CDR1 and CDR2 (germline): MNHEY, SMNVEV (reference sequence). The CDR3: CASSSVGTAVMKKLFF. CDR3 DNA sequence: TGTGCCAGCAGTTCGGTAGGGACTGCTGTAATGAAAAAACTGTTTTTT. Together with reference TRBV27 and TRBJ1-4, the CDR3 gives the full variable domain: EAQVTQNPRYLITVTGKKLTVTCSQNMNHEYMSWYRQDPGLGLRQIYYSMNVEVTDKGDVPEGYKVSRKEKRNFPLILESPSPNQTSLYFCASSSVGTAVMKKLFFGSGTQLSVL.

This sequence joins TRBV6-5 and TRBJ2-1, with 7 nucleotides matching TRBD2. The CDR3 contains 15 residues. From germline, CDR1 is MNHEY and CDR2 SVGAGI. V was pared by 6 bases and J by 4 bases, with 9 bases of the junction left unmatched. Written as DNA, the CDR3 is TGTGCCAGCAGACCCCGGGCTAGCGGTTACAATGAGCAGTTCTTC. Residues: CASRPRASGYNEQFF.

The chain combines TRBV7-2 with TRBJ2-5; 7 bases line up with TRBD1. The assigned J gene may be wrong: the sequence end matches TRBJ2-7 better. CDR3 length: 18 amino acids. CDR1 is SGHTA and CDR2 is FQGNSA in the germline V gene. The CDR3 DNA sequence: TGTGCCAGCAGCTTAGTAATAGGCGTCAGGGGGAGCTCCTACGAGCAGTACTTC. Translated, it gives CASSLVIGVRGSSYEQYF.

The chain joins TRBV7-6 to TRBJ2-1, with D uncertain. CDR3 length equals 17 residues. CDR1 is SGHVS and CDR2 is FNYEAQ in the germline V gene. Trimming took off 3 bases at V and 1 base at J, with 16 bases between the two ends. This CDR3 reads CASSFSNSLRSYNEQFF. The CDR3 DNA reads TGTGCCAGCAGCTTTTCGAACTCCCTACGATCCTACAATGAGCAGTTCTTC.

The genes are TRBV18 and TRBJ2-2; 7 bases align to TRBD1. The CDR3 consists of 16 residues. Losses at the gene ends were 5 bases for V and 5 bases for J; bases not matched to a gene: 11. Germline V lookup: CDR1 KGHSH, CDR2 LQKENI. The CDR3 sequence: CASSEHRDRRTGELFF. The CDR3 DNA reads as TGTGCCAGCTCAGAACACCGGGACAGACGTACCGGGGAGCTGTTTTTT.

The chain's CDR3 is CAWGTSGDTQYF. As DNA, the CDR3 is TGTGCCTGGGGAACTAGCGGTGATACGCAGTATTTT. The chain carries TRBV30 and TRBJ2-3, with 8 positions matching TRBD2. V lost 5 bases and J lost 6; bases outside the gene matches: 4. Germline-derived CDR1 and CDR2 are GTSNPN and SVGIG (reference sequence). The CDR3 contains 12 residues.

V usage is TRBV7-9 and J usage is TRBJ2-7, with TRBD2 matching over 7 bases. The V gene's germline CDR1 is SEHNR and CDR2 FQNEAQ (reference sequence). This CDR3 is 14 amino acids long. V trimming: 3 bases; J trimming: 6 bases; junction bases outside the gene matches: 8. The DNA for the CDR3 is TGTGCCAGCAGCTTTGGGGGAGGGCCCGTCGAGCAGTACTTC. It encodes CASSFGGGPVEQYF.

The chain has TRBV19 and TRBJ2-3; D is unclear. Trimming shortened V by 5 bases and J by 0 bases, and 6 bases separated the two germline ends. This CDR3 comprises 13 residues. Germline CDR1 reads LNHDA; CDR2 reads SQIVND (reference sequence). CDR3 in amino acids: CASSYFSTDTQYF. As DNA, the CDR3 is TGTGCCAGTAGTTACTTTAGCACAGATACGCAGTATTTT.

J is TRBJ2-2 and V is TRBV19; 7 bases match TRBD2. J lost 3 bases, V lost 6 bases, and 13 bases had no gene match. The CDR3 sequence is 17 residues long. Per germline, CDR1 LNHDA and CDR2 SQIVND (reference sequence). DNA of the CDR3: TGTGCCAGTAGCCCCGGGAGGATACGGAAGCACACCGGGGAGCTGTTTTTT. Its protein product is CASSPGRIRKHTGELFF.

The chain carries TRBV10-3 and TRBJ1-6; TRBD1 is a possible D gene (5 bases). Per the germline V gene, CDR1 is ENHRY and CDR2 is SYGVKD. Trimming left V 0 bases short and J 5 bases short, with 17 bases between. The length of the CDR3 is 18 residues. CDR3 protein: CAISESYSRGINNSPLHF. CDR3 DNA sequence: TGTGCCATCAGTGAGTCGTATTCTCGGGGGATTAATAATTCACCCCTCCACTTT.

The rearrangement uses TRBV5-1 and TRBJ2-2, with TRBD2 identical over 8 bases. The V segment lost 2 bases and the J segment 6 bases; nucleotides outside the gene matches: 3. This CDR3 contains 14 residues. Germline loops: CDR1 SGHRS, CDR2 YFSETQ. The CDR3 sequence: CASSLAGDPGELFF. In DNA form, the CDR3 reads TGCGCCAGCAGCTTAGCGGGAGACCCCGGGGAGCTGTTTTTT. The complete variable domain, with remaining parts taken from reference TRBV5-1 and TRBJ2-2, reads KAGVTQTPRYLIKTRGQQVTLSCSPISGHRSVSWYQQTPGQGLQFLFEYFSETQRNKGNFPGRFSGRQFSNSRSEMNVSTLELGDSALYLCASSLAGDPGELFFGEGSRLTVL.

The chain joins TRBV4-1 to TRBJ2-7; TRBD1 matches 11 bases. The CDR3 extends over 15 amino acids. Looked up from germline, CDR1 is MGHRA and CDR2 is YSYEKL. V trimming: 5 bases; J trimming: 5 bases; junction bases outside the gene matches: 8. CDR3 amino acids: CASSDRDRGFHEQYF. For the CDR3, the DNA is TGCGCCAGCAGCGACCGGGACAGGGGGTTTCACGAGCAGTACTTC.

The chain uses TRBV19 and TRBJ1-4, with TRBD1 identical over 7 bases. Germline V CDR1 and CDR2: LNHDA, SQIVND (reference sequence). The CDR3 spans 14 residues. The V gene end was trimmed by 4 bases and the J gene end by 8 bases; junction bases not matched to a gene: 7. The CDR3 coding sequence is TGTGCCAGTAGTAGCGGGGACAGATCCGAAAAACTGTTTTTT. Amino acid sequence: CASSSGDRSEKLFF. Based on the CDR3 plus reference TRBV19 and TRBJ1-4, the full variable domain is DGGITQSPKYLFRKEGQNVTLSCEQNLNHDAMYWYRQDPGQGLRLIYYSQIVNDFQKGDIAEGYSVSREKKESFPLTVTSAQKNPTAFYLCASSSGDRSEKLFFGSGTQLSVL.

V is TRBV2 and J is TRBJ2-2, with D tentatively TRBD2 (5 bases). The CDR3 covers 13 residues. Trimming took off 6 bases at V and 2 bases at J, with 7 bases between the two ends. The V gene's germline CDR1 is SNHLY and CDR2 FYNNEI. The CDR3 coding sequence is TGTGCCAGCAGGGACTTCAACACCGGGGAGCTGTTTTTT. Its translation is CASRDFNTGELFF.